This TCR beta chain was sequenced in a study of T cell changes during pregnancy in multiple sclerosis. CDR1 SGHVS and CDR2 FNYEAQ come from the germline V gene. This CDR3 is built from 13 residues. Trimming took off 5 bases at V and 0 bases at J, with 7 bases between the two ends. Sequenced by immunoSEQ multiplex PCR; TCRdb stores in-frame clones only, minus some. This sample yields 50,000 to 60,000 clones, of which about 87% are seen a single time; over 0.45% belongs to the top ten. The specimen was CD4+ T cells from peripheral blood mononuclear cells, collected in the first trimester of pregnancy. The chain carries TRBV7-6 and TRBJ2-5, with D hard to call. This sequence originates from a female donor with multiple sclerosis, enrolled in a pregnancy study. In DNA, the CDR3 is TGTGCCAGCAGCCCTCACAACCAAGAGACCCAGTACTTC. It yields the protein CASSPHNQETQYF.